This record concerns one T cell receptor beta chain sequence. The repertoire was sequenced with immunoSEQ multiplex PCR; TCRdb's copy has only in-frame clones and lacks some. The sample comprises 190,000 or so clones, about 82% of which are singletons, and 8% to 10% rests with the top ten. The sample comes from a study of blood T cell repertoires in COVID-19. Germline CDR1 MRHNA, CDR2 SNTAGT. CDR3 length equals 14 residues. Trimming removed 5 bases from V and 8 bases from J; junction bases left unmatched: 8. Sequencing was carried out using PBMCs or T cells enriched from blood (not recorded which). This clonotype originated in a woman younger than 45 who had recovered from COVID-19. V is TRBV6-4 and J is TRBJ1-2, with 10 bases matching TRBD1. DNA for the CDR3: TGTGCCAGCAGTCAGGGGACAGGGGTTGGCGGCTACACCTTC. This translates into CASSQGTGVGGYTF.